The next 10 T cell receptor beta chains were all read from a single sample in a study of vaccination effects on CD4 cells after COVID-19. Measured with immunoSEQ multiplex PCR; TCRdb has only the in-frame clones, and not every one. The sample lists tens of thousands of clones; less than 85% were seen once. These receptors' antigens are unknown. Within the ViraFEST assay, antigen-specific CD4+ T cells underwent expansion with viral peptide pools prior to sequencing. Subsequent to roughly 10 days of culture, CD4+ T cells were isolated. The healthy vaccine recipients, who had no prior SARS-CoV-2 infection, showed negative nucleocapsid antibodies. The sample consisted of CD4+ T cells from PBMCs cultured with HCoV-NL63 spike peptides, taken before COVID-19 vaccination. These TCRs come from a human donor who received a COVID-19 vaccine.

The genes are TRBV5-1 and TRBJ1-2, with 8 bases aligning to TRBD1. Germline V gene lookup returns CDR1 SGHRS and CDR2 YFSETQ. The CDR3 totals 13 residues. V lost 0 bases and J lost 7; bases outside the gene matches: 2. CDR3 in amino acids: CASSLGQGIGYTF. CDR3 DNA sequence: TGCGCCAGCAGCTTGGGACAGGGGATTGGCTACACCTTC.

The chain links TRBV24-1 to TRBJ2-3; TRBD1 matches at 7 bases. Losses at the gene ends were 10 bases for V and 3 bases for J; bases not matched to a gene: 9. CDR3 size: 14 residues. Germline V gene data show CDR1 as KGHDR and CDR2 as SFDVKD. CDR3 nucleotide sequence: TGTGCCACACGCACAGGGGTTGGGACAGATACGCAGTATTTT. This gives the protein CATRTGVGTDTQYF.

The chain has TRBV9 and TRBJ2-5; 8 nucleotides match TRBD2. The ends lost 3 bases at V and 4 bases at J; junction bases unmatched: 8. There are 15 residues in the CDR3. Germline V gene sequence: CDR1 SGDLS, CDR2 YYNGEE. CDR3 coding DNA: TGTGCCAGCAGCGCCGGGGGGGGCGGAGGAGAGACCCAGTACTTC. Translated: CASSAGGGGGETQYF. Together with reference TRBV9 and TRBJ2-5, the CDR3 gives the full variable domain: DSGVTQTPKHLITATGQRVTLRCSPRSGDLSVYWYQQSLDQGLQFLIQYYNGEERAKGNILERFSAQQFPDLHSELNLSSLELGDSALYFCASSAGGGGGETQYFGPGTRLLVL.

The rearrangement joins TRBV6-5 to TRBJ1-2, with D possibly matching TRBD1 (6 bases). Trimming shortened V by 8 bases and J by 4 bases, and 17 bases separated the two germline ends. This CDR3 contains 14 residues. From germline, CDR1 is MNHEY and CDR2 SVGAGI. The CDR3 region has the DNA TGTGCCAGCTGGGGGGGGGCTGGGGCCTATGGCTACACCTTC. Its protein product is CASWGGAGAYGYTF.

The chain couples TRBV18 to TRBJ2-3; D perhaps matches TRBD1 (5 bases). Per germline, CDR1 KGHSH and CDR2 LQKENI. The CDR3 length is 15 residues. The V end was cut by 1 base, the J end by 2 bases, with 10 bases between. The CDR3 sequence: CASSPRQINTDTQYF. CDR3 nucleotide sequence: TGTGCCAGCTCACCACGACAGATAAACACAGATACGCAGTATTTT.

The chain carries TRBV7-2 and TRBJ1-5; D not resolved. Trimming cost V 1 base and J 2 bases, with 12 bases left between them. The germline V gene encodes CDR1 SGHTA and CDR2 FQGNSA. The CDR3 has 16 residues. CDR3: CASSLGVTIGNQPQHF. Written as DNA, the CDR3 is TGTGCCAGCAGCTTAGGTGTGACGATCGGCAATCAGCCCCAGCATTTT.

This chain joins TRBV7-9 and TRBJ1-1, with D hard to call. V was trimmed by 1 base and J by 1 base, leaving 7 bases between them. Looked up from germline, CDR1 is SEHNR and CDR2 is FQNEAQ (reference sequence). CDR3 length: 14 residues. DNA for the CDR3: TGTGCCAGCAGCTTAGAGGGATGGAACACTGAAGCTTTCTTT. Its protein is CASSLEGWNTEAFF.

V is TRBV7-2 and J is TRBJ2-2; D gene ambiguous. The CDR3 is 17 residues long. Trimming shortened V by 4 bases and J by 1 base, and 16 bases separated the two germline ends. The germline V gene encodes CDR1 SGHTA and CDR2 FQGNSA. This chain's CDR3 is CASSSHPQTVNTGELFF. Written as DNA, the CDR3 is TGTGCCAGCAGCTCCCACCCCCAGACTGTGAACACCGGGGAGCTGTTTTTT. Drawing the rest from reference TRBV7-2 and TRBJ2-2, the complete variable domain is GAGVSQSPSNKVTEKGKDVELRCDPISGHTALYWYRQSLGQGLEFLIYFQGNSAPDKSGLPSDRFSAERTGGSVSTLTIQRTQQEDSAVYLCASSSHPQTVNTGELFFGEGSRLTVL.

This clone was seen a handful of times. This chain uses TRBV20-1 with TRBJ1-3, with D hard to call. This CDR3 region has 15 residues. Germline CDR1 is DFQATT and CDR2 is SNEGSKA (reference sequence). V was cut by 3 bases and J by 0 bases, with 12 bases left in between. CDR3 sequence: CSASSQPLSGNTIYF. In DNA form, the CDR3 reads TGCAGTGCTAGTTCCCAGCCACTCTCTGGAAACACCATATATTTT.

The chain recombines TRBV6-6 with TRBJ2-3; TRBD1 aligns across 7 bases. The CDR3 consists of 13 residues. Germline loops: CDR1 MNHNY, CDR2 SVGAGI (reference sequence). The J segment lost 5 bases and the V segment lost 10 bases, leaving 9 bases of the junction unmatched. CDR3 amino acids: CATHRGGGDTQYF. The CDR3 bases are TGTGCCACTCACAGGGGCGGAGGAGATACGCAGTATTTT.